The 30 T cell receptor beta chains presented below share a single source sample, sequenced in a study of cytomegalovirus exposure and HLA in healthy donors. PCR used 60 Vbeta primers and 13 Jbeta primers. Method: immunoSEQ multiplex PCR; TCRdb's copy keeps in-frame clones and lacks some. The data contain about 150,000 clones, 65% to 80% of them singletons. Sequencing was done on a sample of PBMCs. The receptor source for this set is a man between 18 and 29 years old in good health and CMV-seronegative.

The chain has TRBV19 and TRBJ1-1; 8 bases match TRBD1. This CDR3 spans 14 amino acids. J was trimmed by 2 bases and V by 6 bases; bases with no gene match: 5. CDR1 and CDR2 (germline): LNHDA, SQIVND (reference sequence). The CDR3 loop reads CASRADRENTEAFF. CDR3 nucleotides: TGTGCCAGTAGAGCGGACAGGGAAAACACTGAAGCTTTCTTT.

This clone turned up a few times. V and J are TRBV27 and TRBJ2-7; 8 bases agree with TRBD1. The CDR3 is made up of 13 amino acids. Germline V lookup: CDR1 MNHEY, CDR2 SMNVEV (reference sequence). J was trimmed by 5 bases and V by 6 bases; bases with no gene match: 6. The DNA of the CDR3 is TGTGCCAGCAGGAGACAGGGGTCCCACGAGCAGTACGTC. This translates into CASRRQGSHEQYV.

The chain uses TRBV5-6 and TRBJ1-6, with D unclear. The V end lost 2 bases, the J end lost 7 bases, and 7 bases lay between the germline ends. Looked up from germline, CDR1 is SGHDT and CDR2 is YYEEEE. The CDR3 covers 13 residues. The CDR3 protein is CASSLDTNSPLHF. CDR3 DNA sequence: TGTGCCAGCAGCTTAGACACAAATTCACCCCTCCACTTT.

This clone turned up a few times. The V gene is TRBV6-5, the J gene TRBJ1-1; the match to TRBD1 covers 9 bases. Germline CDR1 and CDR2: MNHEY and SVGAGI. The CDR3 extends over 16 amino acids. The junction had 7 bases not matched to a gene; V was cut back by 4 bases and J by 1 base. As DNA, the CDR3 is TGTGCCAGCAGTTCGCCGGGACAGGGCGGGAACACTGAAGCTTTCTTT. This sequence encodes CASSSPGQGGNTEAFF.

The chain links TRBV4-1 to TRBJ2-1, with D tentatively TRBD1 (6 bases). The CDR3 contains 13 residues. The germline V and J ends were trimmed by 5 bases and 8 bases, with 13 bases remaining between them. From germline, CDR1 is MGHRA and CDR2 YSYEKL. CDR3 sequence reads: CASSAQQGYEQFF. The CDR3, as DNA: TGCGCCAGCAGCGCCCAACAGGGCTATGAGCAGTTCTTC.

With respect to this clone: Lacking the conserved final phenylalanine or tryptophan, this CDR3 likely reflects a read error. This rearrangement joins TRBV6-5 to TRBJ1-2; tentatively, D is TRBD1 (5 bases). This CDR3 region has 15 residues. The germline V and J ends were trimmed by 2 bases and 8 bases, with 18 bases remaining between them. Germline CDR1 is MNHEY and CDR2 is SVGAGI. The CDR3, as DNA: TGTGCCAGCAGTTACATTAGGGTCGGGGGGAACGGCTACACCCTC. Amino acid sequence: CASSYIRVGGNGYTL.

The V call is TRBV29-1, the J call TRBJ2-1; unclear D gene. V was pared by 5 bases and J by 4 bases, with 6 bases between. Germline V gene sequence: CDR1 SQVTM, CDR2 ANQGSEA. This CDR3 is 11 amino acids long. The CDR3: CSVQDYNEQFF. The CDR3 DNA follows: TGCAGCGTTCAGGATTACAATGAGCAGTTCTTC.

This chain joins TRBV23-1 and TRBJ1-4, with 12 bases identical to TRBD1. TRBV23-1 is identified as an open reading frame with a role that is uncertain. The CDR3 totals 19 residues. The junction had 8 bases not matched to a gene; V was cut back by 0 bases and J by 3 bases. The CDR3 here is CASSQSPRDRGLANEKLFF. The CDR3 DNA is TGCGCCAGCAGTCAATCCCCTCGGGACAGGGGGCTAGCTAATGAAAAACTGTTTTTT.

The chain links TRBV9 to TRBJ2-5, with D perhaps matching TRBD2 (5 bases). Germline V CDR1 and CDR2: SGDLS, YYNGEE. V lost 4 bases, J lost 5 bases, and 21 bases lay in between. The CDR3 loop spans 16 amino acids. The CDR3 sequence: CASSSGRSLNGETQYF. In nucleotides, the CDR3 is TGTGCCAGCAGCTCGGGAAGGAGTCTCAATGGGGAGACCCAGTACTTC.

V and J are TRBV7-8 and TRBJ2-1; the match to TRBD1 covers 9 bases. CDR1 SGHVS and CDR2 FQNEAQ come from the germline V gene. The CDR3 loop spans 15 amino acids. Unmatched junction bases numbered 9, after V lost 5 bases and J lost 7 bases. The CDR3 nucleotides read TGTGCCAGCAGCGCTAGACAGGGGGGGGTTAATGAGCAGTTCTTC. Residues: CASSARQGGVNEQFF.

This clone has a handful of counts. This chain uses TRBV11-2 with TRBJ1-4, with D perhaps matching TRBD1 (6 bases). With 1 base removed from V and 3 bases from J, the gap between germline ends came to 9 bases. The CDR3 runs 15 residues. Germline values: CDR1 SGHAT, CDR2 FQNNGV. The CDR3 DNA reads as TGTGCCAGCAGCTTAGGGGGGGGCCCTAATGAAAAACTGTTTTTT. Its translation: CASSLGGGPNEKLFF.

The chain joins TRBV2 to TRBJ2-5; TRBD1 matches at 7 bases. V trimming: 6 bases; J trimming: 5 bases; junction bases outside the gene matches: 9. Germline assignment: CDR1 SNHLY and CDR2 FYNNEI. This CDR3 has 14 amino acids. CDR3 in DNA: TGTGCCAGCAGAAACAGACAGGGTGAGGAGACCCAGTACTTC. Its protein product is CASRNRQGEETQYF.

J is TRBJ1-5 and V is TRBV6-1, with 8 bases matching TRBD1. V gave up 4 bases and J gave up 3 bases; unmatched junction bases: 5. The CDR3 covers 15 residues. Per the germline V gene, CDR1 is MNHNS and CDR2 is SASEGT. The CDR3 loop reads CASSGGQVFNQPQHF. Written as DNA, the CDR3 is TGTGCCAGCAGTGGGGGACAGGTCTTCAATCAGCCCCAGCATTTT.

The rearrangement joins TRBV4-3 to TRBJ1-3; D is undetermined. The germline V gene encodes CDR1 LGHNA and CDR2 YSLEER. This CDR3 is 17 amino acids long. V lost 0 bases and J lost 0, with 12 bases in between. The CDR3 DNA reads as TGCGCCAGCAGCCAAGATGTTCCAGGATCCTCTGGAAACACCATATATTTT. Protein sequence: CASSQDVPGSSGNTIYF.

About this clone itself: The junction does not match germline at one end; this may be a read error. The chain carries TRBV10-1 and TRBJ2-6, with D tentatively TRBD2 (7 bases). Germline assignment: CDR1 WNHNN and CDR2 SYGVQD (reference sequence). This CDR3 region has 15 residues. CDR3 loop: CASSAALGGANGLTF. The CDR3 DNA reads TGCGCCAGCAGTGCAGCCCTGGGGGGGGCCAACGGCCTGACTTTC.

This clone turned up a few times. The V gene is TRBV7-9, the J gene TRBJ1-2; 8 nucleotides align to TRBD1. Germline CDR1 reads SEHNR; CDR2 reads FQNEAQ (reference sequence). This CDR3 is built from 14 residues. Trimming cost V 0 bases and J 3 bases; bases outside gene matches: 0. The CDR3 region has the DNA TGTGCCAGCAGCTTAGCGGGACAGGACTATGGCTACACCTTC. Amino acid sequence: CASSLAGQDYGYTF.

V and J are TRBV5-1 and TRBJ2-3; 7 positions agree with TRBD1. Trimming took 2 bases from V and 6 from J; bases not matched to a gene: 6. The CDR3 totals 14 residues. Germline V gene sequence: CDR1 SGHRS, CDR2 YFSETQ. CDR3 nucleotide sequence: TGCGCCAGCAGCTTACAAGGGGGCGGGGATACGCAGTATTTT. It translates to CASSLQGGGDTQYF.

The chain recombines TRBV15 with TRBJ1-1; possible D gene TRBD1, 5 bases. V was clipped by 0 bases and J by 2 bases, with 10 bases between them. This CDR3 comprises 15 residues. Germline CDR1 LNHNV, CDR2 YYDKDF (reference sequence). In DNA form, the CDR3 reads TGTGCCACCAGCAGAGATCCCGGGGGAAACACTGAAGCTTTCTTT. This translates into CATSRDPGGNTEAFF.

The V call is TRBV6-6, the J call TRBJ2-2; tentatively, D is TRBD2 (5 bases). Germline CDR1 MNHNY, CDR2 SVGAGI (reference sequence). CDR3 size: 15 residues. Trimming shortened V by 6 bases and J by 2 bases, and 13 bases separated the two germline ends. CDR3 coding DNA: TGTGCCAGCAGGGAGGACGGCTACAACACCGGGGAGCTGTTTTTT. It translates to CASREDGYNTGELFF.

The V call is TRBV7-2, the J call TRBJ1-2, with D unclear. The CDR3 is made up of 14 amino acids. V lost 2 bases, J lost 4 bases, and 11 bases lay in between. CDR1 is SGHTA and CDR2 is FQGNSA in the germline V gene. The CDR3 spells CASSLLSGGYGYTF. The CDR3 DNA is TGTGCCAGCAGCTTATTATCCGGCGGCTATGGCTACACCTTC. The entire variable domain, with the rest obtained from reference TRBV7-2 and TRBJ1-2, is as follows: GAGVSQSPSNKVTEKGKDVELRCDPISGHTALYWYRQSLGQGLEFLIYFQGNSAPDKSGLPSDRFSAERTGGSVSTLTIQRTQQEDSAVYLCASSLLSGGYGYTFGSGTRLTVV.

This clone was counted a single time. This rearrangement joins TRBV7-9 to TRBJ1-1, with D unclear. Germline-derived CDR1 and CDR2 are SEHNR and FQNEAQ (reference sequence). The V and J ends lost 2 bases and 1 base respectively, with 14 bases between them. The length of the CDR3 is 16 residues. The CDR3 region is CASSLSPGFTNTEAFF. The CDR3 DNA reads TGTGCCAGCAGCTTATCCCCGGGATTTACGAACACTGAAGCTTTCTTT.

The rearrangement joins TRBV4-2 to TRBJ2-1, with TRBD2 matching over 11 bases. Germline V CDR1 and CDR2: LGHNA, YNFKEQ. With 5 bases clipped from V and 10 bases from J, the junction kept 13 bases outside the gene matches. The CDR3 covers 16 residues. The DNA of the CDR3 is TGTGCCAGCAGCGTAACCCTTAGCGGGGGGGCACGCGAGCAGTTCTTC. Translating gives CASSVTLSGGAREQFF.

This rearrangement joins TRBV2 to TRBJ2-5; D perhaps matches TRBD1 (6 bases). V lost 4 bases to trimming and J lost 7 bases, with 22 bases between them. CDR3 size: 16 residues. Germline V gives CDR1 SNHLY, CDR2 FYNNEI. CDR3 sequence reads: CASSGTAQQGRGTQYF. The CDR3 DNA reads TGTGCCAGCAGTGGTACGGCACAACAGGGTCGGGGGACCCAGTACTTC.

This clone was counted between two and nine times. V and J are TRBV7-8 and TRBJ2-2; D is perhaps TRBD2 (5 bases). With 7 bases removed from V and 1 base from J, the gap between germline ends came to 13 bases. The CDR3 is 15 residues long. CDR1 and CDR2 (germline): SGHVS, FQNEAQ. As DNA, the CDR3 is TGTGCCAGCAACCAATTGGGAGTGAACACCGGGGAGCTGTTTTTT. This translates into CASNQLGVNTGELFF.

CDR3 sequence: CASSVGQYNEQFF. CDR3 bases: TGTGCCAGCAGCGTAGGACAGTACAATGAGCAGTTCTTC. This chain uses TRBV9 with TRBJ2-1; maybe TRBD1 (5 bases). This CDR3 comprises 13 residues. Per the germline V gene, CDR1 is SGDLS and CDR2 is YYNGEE. V gave up 0 bases and J gave up 4 bases, with 5 bases separating them. Supplemented by reference TRBV9 and TRBJ2-1, the full variable domain reads DSGVTQTPKHLITATGQRVTLRCSPRSGDLSVYWYQQSLDQGLQFLIQYYNGEERAKGNILERFSAQQFPDLHSELNLSSLELGDSALYFCASSVGQYNEQFFGPGTRLTVL.

The chain couples TRBV6-1 to TRBJ1-3, with D uncertain. This CDR3 has 17 residues. The V gene lost 4 bases and the J gene lost 0 bases, with 16 bases spanning the gap. Germline values: CDR1 MNHNS, CDR2 SASEGT. CDR3 loop: CASSVLVQSPSGNTIYF. As DNA, the CDR3 is TGTGCCAGCAGTGTACTCGTACAGAGTCCCTCTGGAAACACCATATATTTT.

The V call is TRBV27, the J call TRBJ2-7, with D possibly matching TRBD1 (5 bases). Trimming left V 6 bases short and J 2 bases short, with 14 bases between. CDR3 length equals 14 residues. CDR1 is MNHEY and CDR2 is SMNVEV in the germline V gene (reference sequence). The CDR3 region is CASSIKKTAYEQYF. In nucleotides, the CDR3 is TGTGCCAGCAGCATTAAAAAGACAGCCTACGAGCAGTACTTC.

There are a few counts of this clone. The chain has TRBV7-9 and TRBJ1-4; 7 bases map to TRBD1. V gave up 4 bases and J gave up 5 bases; unmatched junction bases: 7. Germline CDR1 SEHNR, CDR2 FQNEAQ (reference sequence). The CDR3 length is 15 residues. Here the CDR3 reads CASSWTGTVNEKLFF. The CDR3 DNA is TGTGCCAGCAGCTGGACCGGGACAGTCAATGAAAAACTGTTTTTT.

The V gene is TRBV4-1, the J gene TRBJ2-7; TRBD1 aligns across 7 bases. With 0 bases clipped from V and 1 base from J, the junction kept 3 bases outside the gene matches. The CDR3 contains 15 residues. In germline, CDR1 is MGHRA, CDR2 YSYEKL. The CDR3 DNA reads TGCGCCAGCAGCCAAGAAGGGGGCAGGTCCTACGAGCAGTACTTC. Its protein product is CASSQEGGRSYEQYF.

The rearrangement joins TRBV19 to TRBJ1-2, with D hard to call. V shed 4 bases and J shed 0 bases, with 9 bases lying between them. Germline CDR1 LNHDA, CDR2 SQIVND (reference sequence). The CDR3 runs 14 residues. The CDR3 coding sequence is TGTGCCAGTAGTAGGTTCAGATCTAACTATGGCTACACCTTC. As protein: CASSRFRSNYGYTF.